These 26 T cell receptor beta chains originate from one sample sequenced in a study of T cell responses to AZD1222 COVID-19 vaccine. Generated by immunoSEQ multiplex PCR, the TCRdb table keeps only in-frame clones and is missing some. The repertoire includes about 60,000 clones, about 90% of them detected once, and 6.3% sits in the top ten. The sample in question was peripheral blood, obtained 28 days after the second dose of the MenACWY control vaccine. Every receptor here comes from an adult who received the MenACWY meningococcal vaccine as a control.

This clone occurred once. The genes are TRBV29-1 and TRBJ1-1; D remains ambiguous. CDR3 length: 13 amino acids. The V and J ends lost 4 bases and 5 bases respectively, with 14 bases between them. Germline assignment: CDR1 SQVTM and CDR2 ANQGSEA. The CDR3 region is CSVGGGIKTEAFF. CDR3 DNA: TGCAGCGTTGGTGGAGGGATAAAGACTGAAGCTTTCTTT.

The chain recombines TRBV5-6 with TRBJ2-1; D may be TRBD1 (6 bases). The germline V gene encodes CDR1 SGHDT and CDR2 YYEEEE. This CDR3 region has 14 residues. Trimming shortened V by 4 bases and J by 8 bases, and 16 bases separated the two germline ends. In DNA, the CDR3 is TGTGCCAGCAGCATCAAACCAGGGGCCCATGAGCAGTTCTTC. This translates into CASSIKPGAHEQFF.

The rearrangement links TRBV5-6 to TRBJ1-1; 7 bases are shared with TRBD1. The V gene's germline CDR1 is SGHDT and CDR2 YYEEEE. V lost 0 bases, J lost 2 bases, and 10 bases stayed unmatched. This CDR3 is built from 17 residues. The CDR3 reads CASSLAGGTALNTEAFF. For the CDR3, the DNA is TGTGCCAGCAGCTTGGCCGGAGGGACAGCTTTAAACACTGAAGCTTTCTTT.

The rearrangement joins TRBV11-2 to TRBJ2-7; no reliable D call. The CDR3 is 14 amino acids. Trimming shortened V by 4 bases and J by 3 bases, and 13 bases separated the two germline ends. The germline V gene encodes CDR1 SGHAT and CDR2 FQNNGV. DNA of the CDR3: TGTGCCAGCAGCTCCTTGGACCTCAACTACGAGCAGTACTTC. Its translation is CASSSLDLNYEQYF.

The CDR3 loop is CASSQIGGSHEQYF. CDR3 DNA sequence: TGCGCCAGCAGCCAAATAGGGGGGTCCCACGAGCAGTACTTC. The chain joins TRBV4-1 to TRBJ2-7; either TRBD1 or TRBD2 may fit D (6 bases each). V was clipped by 2 bases and J by 5 bases, with 13 bases between them. Germline V gives CDR1 MGHRA, CDR2 YSYEKL. CDR3 size: 14 residues.

The rearrangement uses TRBV7-2 and TRBJ1-2; D might be TRBD1 (5 bases). This CDR3 spans 15 amino acids. Germline V lookup: CDR1 SGHTA, CDR2 FQGNSA. Trimming shortened V by 5 bases and J by 6 bases, and 19 bases separated the two germline ends. The CDR3 is CASSPKGTSWDGYTF. The CDR3 DNA reads as TGTGCCAGCAGCCCGAAAGGGACGTCGTGGGATGGCTACACCTTC.

The chain employs TRBV3-1 (or the pseudogene TRBV3-2) and TRBJ1-1; tentatively, D is TRBD1 (6 bases). The CDR3 length is 16 residues. Trimming removed 1 base from V and 4 bases from J, with 16 bases in between. Per the germline V gene, CDR1 is LGHDT and CDR2 is YNNKEL (reference sequence). This chain's CDR3 is CASSQGGWDKTTEAFF. The DNA for the CDR3 is TGTGCCAGCAGCCAAGGGGGATGGGACAAGACCACTGAAGCTTTCTTT.

The chain is built from TRBV6-5 and TRBJ2-7; 10 bases map to TRBD2. Per germline, CDR1 MNHEY and CDR2 SVGAGI. The CDR3 consists of 13 residues. V lost 5 bases and J lost 6; bases outside the gene matches: 4. The CDR3 DNA reads as TGTGCCAGCAGTACAAGCGGGAGGGTCGAGCAGTACTTC. Protein: CASSTSGRVEQYF.

The rearrangement links TRBV6-2 or TRBV6-3 to TRBJ2-2; 7 positions match TRBD2. Germline values: CDR1 MNHEY, CDR2 SVGEGT. This CDR3 comprises 17 residues. With 1 base clipped from V and 8 bases from J, the junction kept 13 bases outside the gene matches. The CDR3 sequence: CASSYFPRREQRGELFF. In DNA form, the CDR3 reads TGTGCCAGCAGTTACTTTCCTAGGCGGGAGCAAAGGGGGGAGCTGTTTTTT.

J is TRBJ1-1 and V is TRBV24-1; the D is unclear. CDR3 length: 13 amino acids. Germline CDR1 reads KGHDR; CDR2 reads SFDVKD. V shed 5 bases and J shed 0 bases, with 6 bases lying between them. In DNA, the CDR3 is TGTGCCACCAGTGGCTCGATGAACACTGAAGCTTTCTTT. As protein: CATSGSMNTEAFF.

This clone was seen more than once but under ten times. The chain couples TRBV24-1 to TRBJ2-1; 7 positions agree with TRBD2. The CDR3 runs to 15 residues. V lost 4 bases and J lost 12; bases outside the gene matches: 14. Germline lookup yields CDR1 KGHDR and CDR2 SFDVKD. The CDR3 reads CATSDPGAGEGGQFF. Here the CDR3 DNA reads TGTGCCACCAGTGACCCCGGTGCGGGGGAGGGTGGGCAGTTCTTC.

Regarding this clone: This likely stems from a read error, as it lies one base from a far larger clone. The chain recombines TRBV5-4 with TRBJ1-2, with D maybe TRBD1 (5 bases). Deletions cut 2 bases from V and 4 bases from J, with 6 bases between. The CDR3 consists of 12 residues. Germline values: CDR1 SGHNT, CDR2 YYREEE (reference sequence). CDR3 nucleotide sequence: TGTGCCAGCAGCTTTGACAGCTATGGCTACACCTTC. Residues: CASSFDSYGYTF.

This clone has only one observation. The chain is built from TRBV11-1 and TRBJ2-5; 7 bases line up with TRBD2. This CDR3 is 14 amino acids long. V was pared by 5 bases and J by 9 bases, with 12 bases of the junction left unmatched. Germline lookup yields CDR1 SGHAT and CDR2 FQDESV (reference sequence). Written as DNA, the CDR3 is TGTGCCAGCAGCCCCCTCGAGGCTGCGGGGGCCCAGTACTTC. Translating it yields CASSPLEAAGAQYF.

This chain connects TRBV27 to TRBJ2-3, with TRBD2 matching over 15 bases. Per germline, CDR1 MNHEY and CDR2 SMNVEV (reference sequence). The CDR3 is 18 amino acids. The V segment lost 6 bases and the J segment 0 bases; nucleotides outside the gene matches: 7. The CDR3 sequence is CASSWGLAGGASTDTQYF. DNA for the CDR3: TGTGCCAGCAGCTGGGGACTAGCGGGAGGCGCTAGCACAGATACGCAGTATTTT.

The chain employs TRBV28 and TRBJ2-7; 13 nucleotides line up with TRBD2. Germline CDR1 and CDR2: MDHEN and SYDVKM. The CDR3 spans 14 residues. Trimming removed 8 bases from V and 1 base from J; junction bases left unmatched: 2. The CDR3 DNA reads TGTGCCAGCGGGACTAGCGGGACGTCCTACGAGCAGTACTTC. It translates to CASGTSGTSYEQYF.

This chain links TRBV30 with TRBJ1-1; no reliable D call. Germline lookup yields CDR1 GTSNPN and CDR2 SVGIG (reference sequence). The CDR3 spans 13 residues. The V end was cut by 0 bases, the J end by 0 bases, with 5 bases between. CDR3 sequence: CAWSVPVNTEAFF. DNA for the CDR3: TGTGCCTGGAGTGTCCCGGTGAACACTGAAGCTTTCTTT.

The V gene is TRBV10-3, the J gene TRBJ2-7; 10 nucleotides line up with TRBD1. Germline CDR1 is ENHRY and CDR2 is SYGVKD. The CDR3 has 13 residues. V was pared by 8 bases and J by 3 bases, with 4 bases of the junction left unmatched. CDR3 sequence reads: CAIVRDRGYEQYF. The CDR3 nucleotides read TGTGCCATCGTTCGGGACAGGGGCTACGAGCAGTACTTC.

The chain is built from TRBV3-1 (or the pseudogene TRBV3-2) and TRBJ2-5; D call uncertain. The V gene lost 4 bases and the J gene lost 1 base, with 10 bases spanning the gap. Looked up from germline, CDR1 is LGHDT and CDR2 is YNNKEL (reference sequence). The CDR3 consists of 14 residues. CDR3: CASSRRAPQETQYF. The CDR3 region has the DNA TGTGCCAGCAGCCGCCGGGCCCCCCAAGAGACCCAGTACTTC.

The chain uses TRBV5-6 and TRBJ1-2, with TRBD1 identical over 7 bases. Trimming at V came to 3 bases and at J to 3 bases, leaving 8 bases not matched to a gene. Germline CDR1 and CDR2: SGHDT and YYEEEE. This CDR3 has 15 residues. CDR3 bases: TGTGCCAGCAGCTCTCTGACAGGGACCTACTATGGCTACACCTTC. Translating gives CASSSLTGTYYGYTF.

CDR3 coding DNA: TGCGCCAGCAGGGCGGGACAGGGTAATGAGCAGTTCTTC. Amino acid sequence: CASRAGQGNEQFF. This chain uses TRBV5-1 with TRBJ2-1, with 9 bases that match TRBD1. Trimming removed 5 bases from V and 7 bases from J; junction bases left unmatched: 4. The CDR3 runs 13 residues. In germline, CDR1 is SGHRS, CDR2 YFSETQ.

This chain links TRBV27 with TRBJ1-3; no clear D. Germline V gene sequence: CDR1 MNHEY, CDR2 SMNVEV (reference sequence). Trimming stripped 5 bases from V and 0 bases from J, with 5 bases between. CDR3 size: 13 residues. The CDR3 region has the DNA TGTGCCAGCAGTCCCCACTCTGGAAACACCATATATTTT. Encoded protein: CASSPHSGNTIYF.

The V gene is TRBV21-1, the J gene TRBJ2-1; the table's D gene call, TRBD2, was not cross checked with the DNA. TRBV21-1 is listed as a pseudogene. This CDR3 has 20 residues. The CDR3 loop is CASSRRPGPRIAGGYNEQFF. CDR3 sequence (DNA): TGTGCCAGCAGTCGTCGGCCCGGGCCAAGGATAGCGGGAGGCTACAATGAGCAGTTCTTC.

The chain recombines TRBV5-4 with TRBJ2-6; 7 nucleotides align to TRBD2. The CDR3 covers 19 residues. The V gene's germline CDR1 is SGHNT and CDR2 YYREEE (reference sequence). The V gene end was trimmed by 3 bases and the J gene end by 0 bases; junction bases not matched to a gene: 12. The CDR3 spells CASSSLDSSGDSGANVLTF. The CDR3 DNA reads TGTGCCAGCAGCTCGCTGGACTCCAGCGGGGACTCTGGGGCCAACGTCCTGACTTTC.

The V gene is TRBV5-5, the J gene TRBJ2-5; D is possibly TRBD1 (5 bases). CDR1 is SGHKS, CDR2 YYEKEE, per germline (reference sequence). The CDR3 sequence is 14 residues long. Trimming took off 2 bases at V and 2 bases at J, with 10 bases between the two ends. The chain's CDR3 is CASSFGHLQETQYF. CDR3 in DNA: TGTGCCAGCAGCTTCGGACACCTTCAAGAGACCCAGTACTTC.

The gene calls are TRBV10-2 and TRBJ2-5; perhaps TRBD2 as D (6 bases). Per the germline V gene, CDR1 is WSHSY and CDR2 is SAAADI. The CDR3 length is 14 residues. V lost 8 bases and J 5 bases, leaving 18 bases between the germline ends. Here the CDR3 DNA reads TGCGCCAGCTCCGAACCGGGAGTCGAGGAGACCCAGTACTTC. Protein: CASSEPGVEETQYF.

The chain recombines TRBV11-2 with TRBJ2-5; D unresolved. The germline V and J ends were trimmed by 1 base and 5 bases, with 14 bases remaining between them. The V gene's germline CDR1 is SGHAT and CDR2 FQNNGV. The CDR3 runs to 15 residues. CDR3 amino acids: CASSLASSVPETQYF. For the CDR3, the DNA is TGTGCCAGCAGCTTAGCTAGTTCTGTTCCGGAGACCCAGTACTTC.